Sequencing of this T cell receptor (beta chain) was carried out in a study of T-cell reconstitution after alpha-beta-depleted transplantation in children. Preparation of the TCRbeta library used unique molecular identifiers. TCRdb reanalysed the PCR reads using MiXCR and keeps one entry per CDR3 protein. The table lists some 200,000 distinct CDR3 sequences, 9.7% of them singletons. This clonotype has at least ten counts. The receptor was isolated from a human donor who donated a stem cell graft to a child with SCID. Material: PBMCs from the stem cell graft donor, obtained from the stem cell graft.

CDR3 bases: TGTGCCAGCAGCACTATAGGGGTTAGTAGCAATCAGCCCCAGCATTTT. Its protein product is CASSTIGVSSNQPQHF. This chain uses TRBV7-8 with TRBJ1-5; D may be TRBD1 (5 bases). Between the trimmed V and J ends, which lost 5 bases and 0 bases, there was a span of 14 bases. Germline V gene data show CDR1 as SGHVS and CDR2 as FQNEAQ. The CDR3 has 16 amino acids. Full variable domain (outside the CDR3, taken from reference TRBV7-8 and TRBJ1-5): GAGVSQSPRYKVAKRGQDVALRCDPISGHVSLFWYQQALGQGPEFLTYFQNEAQLDKSGLPSDRFFAERPEGSVSTLKIQRTQQEDSAVYLCASSTIGVSSNQPQHFGDGTRLSIL.